Presented here are 5 T cell receptor beta chains from one specimen sequenced in a study of blood T cell repertoires in COVID-19. Repertoires were generated with immunoSEQ multiplex PCR, while TCRdb's copy carries only in-frame clones and drops some. The sample has some 170,000 clones; roughly nine tenths are singletons. Source material: PBMCs or T cells enriched from blood (not recorded which). The receptors come from a human donor with acute COVID-19. The donor label of this sample is uncertain.

The chain joins TRBV2 to TRBJ2-7, with TRBD1 matching over 7 bases. The CDR3 is 13 amino acids. Germline V gene data show CDR1 as SNHLY and CDR2 as FYNNEI. Germline trimming cut 6 bases from V and 4 bases from J; bases unmatched to any gene: 6. The CDR3 nucleotides are TGTGCCAGCAGGCCGGGACAGCTTTACGAGCAGTACTTC. Its protein product is CASRPGQLYEQYF.

This chain connects TRBV18 to TRBJ1-2, with no clear D. CDR3 length: 13 residues. The ends were cut back, 2 bases at V and 7 bases at J, with 11 bases in the middle. Germline loops: CDR1 KGHSH, CDR2 LQKENI. The CDR3 sequence: CASSPTYSGGYTF. CDR3 DNA sequence: TGTGCCAGCTCACCAACTTACTCCGGTGGCTACACCTTC.

The chain links TRBV10-3 to TRBJ2-5; D may be TRBD1 (5 bases). CDR3 length equals 15 residues. V was shortened by 0 bases and J by 6 bases, with 14 bases between the two germline ends. In germline, CDR1 is ENHRY, CDR2 SYGVKD. The CDR3 nucleotides read TGTGCCATCAGTGAGTCGGGTTCAGGGCTTAAGACCCAGTACTTC. Translating it yields CAISESGSGLKTQYF.

About this clone itself: The junction departs from germline at one end; a sequencing error may be responsible. Other DNA sequences within the sample encode an identical CDR3. In DNA form, the CDR3 reads TGCGCCAGCAGTCAAGGATCCGCGGGGGCCGACTACGAGCAGTACTTC. Translation: CASSQGSAGADYEQYF. This chain links TRBV4-3 with TRBJ2-7, with a weak D call TRBD2 (7 bases). Per germline, CDR1 LGHNA and CDR2 YSLEER. The length of the CDR3 is 16 residues.

The V call is TRBV19, the J call TRBJ1-1; 7 nucleotides agree with TRBD1. The CDR3 runs to 15 residues. CDR1 LNHDA and CDR2 SQIVND come from the germline V gene (reference sequence). V was clipped by 3 bases and J by 6 bases; unmatched bases: 10. CDR3 loop: CASSMTGLTMAEAFF. The CDR3 bases are TGTGCCAGTAGTATGACAGGGCTCACGATGGCTGAAGCTTTCTTT.